Presented here are 32 T cell receptor beta chains from one specimen sequenced in a study of monozygotic twins with inflammatory bowel disease. TCRdb reprocessed the 5' RACE reads, keeping one entry per CDR3 protein, no DNA. The sample table sets out fewer than 200,000 distinct CDR3 sequences. Specimen: blood. Source of these receptors: a human donor with ulcerative colitis or Crohn's disease, or a healthy co-twin of an affected twin (not recorded which).

The CDR3 loop reads CASSLGSGAGITGNEQFF. The gene calls are TRBV5-4 and TRBJ2-1; TCRdb reports TRBD2, a call that lacks DNA to check it against. Germline CDR1 SGHNT, CDR2 YYREEE (reference sequence). This CDR3 comprises 18 residues.

The V and J genes are TRBV29-1 and TRBJ2-1; TCRdb picks TRBD1, but there is no DNA to check that call. The CDR3 sequence is 13 residues long. Per germline, CDR1 SQVTM and CDR2 ANQGSEA. The CDR3 protein is CSLRGGGQGEQFF.

V is TRBV10-3 and J is TRBJ2-3; as DNA is missing, the TRBD1 call by TCRdb cannot be tested. This CDR3 is 15 amino acids long. Germline V gene lookup returns CDR1 ENHRY and CDR2 SYGVKD. This CDR3 is CAISRTGGGTDTQYF.

The chain is built from TRBV27 and TRBJ1-6. This CDR3 comprises 15 residues. Germline lookup yields CDR1 MNHEY and CDR2 SMNVEV (reference sequence). The CDR3 protein is CASSPARGYNSPLHF.

This rearrangement joins TRBV2 to TRBJ2-1. This CDR3 has 15 amino acids. The germline V gene has CDR1 SNHLY and CDR2 FYNNEI. CDR3 amino acids: CASRPDSFRDNEQFF.

The CDR3: CASSASPGSYYNEQFF. This rearrangement joins TRBV9 to TRBJ2-1; no DNA is available, so the TRBD2 call from TCRdb remains unchecked. This CDR3 comprises 16 residues. Germline V gene lookup returns CDR1 SGDLS and CDR2 YYNGEE.

This chain joins TRBV19 and TRBJ1-2; TCRdb proposes TRBD1, but this gene call is untestable without DNA. Germline CDR1 reads LNHDA; CDR2 reads SQIVND (reference sequence). The CDR3 loop spans 13 amino acids. CDR3 amino acids: CASSIPGIYGYTF.

The CDR3 region is CASSFSGQGDQETQYF. The chain uses TRBV12-3 or TRBV12-4 and TRBJ2-5; the D call of TRBD1 rests on TCRdb alone, since no DNA is present to check it. The CDR3 runs to 16 residues.

The V gene is TRBV28, the J gene TRBJ1-5; the D call of TRBD1 rests on TCRdb alone, since no DNA is present to check it. CDR1 MDHEN and CDR2 SYDVKM come from the germline V gene. This CDR3 spans 16 amino acids. CDR3 sequence reads: CASSFNIRDPNQPQHF.

The chain links TRBV20-1 to TRBJ1-5; absent DNA, TCRdb's TRBD1 call cannot be checked. CDR3 length: 14 amino acids. The V gene's germline CDR1 is DFQATT and CDR2 SNEGSKA (reference sequence). This CDR3 reads CSASPGGENQPQHF.

This chain joins TRBV20-1 and TRBJ2-7; TCRdb's assignment of TRBD1 cannot be checked, as there is no DNA. The CDR3 length is 16 residues. CDR1 DFQATT and CDR2 SNEGSKA come from the germline V gene (reference sequence). The chain's CDR3 is CSARPHSGGAESEQYF.

The gene calls are TRBV7-3 and TRBJ2-7; no DNA is available, so the TRBD2 call from TCRdb remains unchecked. Germline-derived CDR1 and CDR2 are SGHTA and FQGTGA. The CDR3 has 14 amino acids. The CDR3 protein is CASSLMGGGYEQYF.

This chain links TRBV25-1 with TRBJ2-5; TCRdb indicates TRBD1, and absent DNA this call remains unverified. This CDR3 comprises 15 residues. Germline V gene data show CDR1 as MGHDK and CDR2 as SYGVNS. CDR3 region: CASRGTGAGEETQYF.

V and J are TRBV9 and TRBJ2-7; the D call of TRBD1 rests on TCRdb alone, since no DNA is present to check it. This CDR3 contains 14 residues. Looked up from germline, CDR1 is SGDLS and CDR2 is YYNGEE. The CDR3 sequence: CASSSRQKTYEQYF.

The genes are TRBV7-2 and TRBJ2-5; TCRdb gives TRBD2 as the D gene, but with no DNA this cannot be confirmed. Germline V gene data show CDR1 as SGHTA and CDR2 as FQGNSA. The CDR3 consists of 16 residues. The CDR3 sequence: CASSLVGGGAEETQYF.

The rearrangement uses TRBV12-3 or TRBV12-4 and TRBJ1-1; TCRdb selects TRBD1, and the lack of DNA leaves this call unchecked. This CDR3 region has 13 residues. The CDR3 loop reads CASSPRQGAEAFF.

CDR3 sequence reads: CASSSLGEDTQYF. This sequence joins TRBV11-3 and TRBJ2-3; TCRdb calls TRBD2, which cannot be checked without DNA. From germline, CDR1 is SGHNT and CDR2 YENEEA. The CDR3 has 13 residues.

The gene calls are TRBV28 and TRBJ2-7; TCRdb's D gene call, TRBD2, goes unchecked for lack of DNA. The V gene's germline CDR1 is MDHEN and CDR2 SYDVKM. This CDR3 spans 14 amino acids. CDR3 loop: CASSGLAGGYEQYF.

The chain uses TRBV12-3 or TRBV12-4 and TRBJ2-7. CDR3 length: 16 amino acids. CDR3 in amino acids: CASSLGFGRLRDEQYF.

The genes are TRBV5-5 and TRBJ2-2; with no DNA, the TCRdb D assignment of TRBD2 cannot be verified. The CDR3 spans 17 residues. CDR1 SGHKS and CDR2 YYEKEE come from the germline V gene (reference sequence). The chain's CDR3 is CASSLASASEDTGELFF.

This chain joins TRBV7-9 and TRBJ1-1; without DNA, the TCRdb call of TRBD1 cannot be checked. Germline-derived CDR1 and CDR2 are SEHNR and FQNEAQ (reference sequence). The CDR3 runs 17 residues. CDR3 amino acids: CASSSHWGGRVNTEAFF.

CDR3: CASSLRTVRNQPQHF. The rearrangement joins TRBV19 to TRBJ1-5. Germline loops: CDR1 LNHDA, CDR2 SQIVND (reference sequence). There are 15 residues in the CDR3.

This sequence joins TRBV20-1 and TRBJ2-1; TCRdb picks TRBD1, but there is no DNA to check that call. This CDR3 has 12 residues. Germline V gene lookup returns CDR1 DFQATT and CDR2 SNEGSKA (reference sequence). This CDR3 is CSASVPSREQFF.

This sequence joins TRBV7-2 and TRBJ2-1; TCRdb proposes TRBD1, but this gene call is untestable without DNA. The germline gives CDR1 SGHTA, CDR2 FQGNSA. The CDR3 spans 14 residues. CDR3 region: CASSSRGENNEQFF.

This chain uses TRBV4-2 with TRBJ2-3; checking the TCRdb D call of TRBD1 is not possible without DNA. From germline, CDR1 is LGHNA and CDR2 YNFKEQ. The CDR3 is 16 residues long. Here the CDR3 reads CASSQEGAPSTDTQYF.

This chain uses TRBV12-3 or TRBV12-4 with TRBJ1-4; the D call of TRBD1 rests on TCRdb alone, since no DNA is present to check it. The CDR3 is 14 residues long. CDR3 in amino acids: CASRGGQGAEKLFF.

This chain links TRBV2 with TRBJ1-4; TCRdb's assignment of TRBD1 cannot be checked, as there is no DNA. CDR1 and CDR2 (germline): SNHLY, FYNNEI. CDR3 size: 15 residues. The CDR3 sequence: CASSPEAGQGEKLFF.

This chain links TRBV20-1 with TRBJ2-1; TCRdb names TRBD1, which stays unverified in the absence of DNA. Per the germline V gene, CDR1 is DFQATT and CDR2 is SNEGSKA (reference sequence). The CDR3 is 15 amino acids. This chain's CDR3 is CSAREGQVGYNEQFF.

The chain employs TRBV12-3 or TRBV12-4 and TRBJ2-6. The CDR3 runs to 16 residues. The CDR3 sequence is CDSSLALGSGANVLTF.

The chain uses TRBV11-1 and TRBJ1-1; no DNA is available, so the TRBD1 call from TCRdb remains unchecked. Germline-derived CDR1 and CDR2 are SGHAT and FQDESV (reference sequence). This CDR3 comprises 16 residues. The CDR3: CASSFFQGISYTEAFF.

The genes are TRBV6-5 and TRBJ2-2. Per the germline V gene, CDR1 is MNHEY and CDR2 is SVGAGI. CDR3 length: 13 residues. This CDR3 reads CASSSENTGELFF.

The V and J genes are TRBV20-1 and TRBJ2-7; TCRdb returns TRBD2, unconfirmable since there is no DNA. The CDR3 is 14 amino acids. Germline-derived CDR1 and CDR2 are DFQATT and SNEGSKA (reference sequence). The chain's CDR3 is CSARLAGPSYEQYF.